This is a list of T cell receptor beta chains from one sample in a study of shared clonotypes between healthy human individuals. The repertoire was sequenced with immunoSEQ multiplex PCR; TCRdb's copy has only in-frame clones and lacks some. The sample includes about 340,000 clones, less than 75% of them seen just once. The sample consisted of memory CD4+ T cells sorted from blood. The source of these receptors is a man aged 25 to 45 in good health. Each CDR3 is given with its conserved first and last residue. Fields, in order: D gene, clone size, J gene, V gene, CDR3 protein, CDR3 DNA. The D gene is left open where the match is weak. Rows give clone size only sometimes, using once, few, many, or a class for an expanded clone.

D: .
size: .
J: TRBJ1-3
V: TRBV6-5
CDR3: CASSPSAGNTIYF
DNA: TGTGCCAGCAGTCCAAGCGCTGGAAACACCATATATTTT

D: .
size: .
J: TRBJ2-3
V: TRBV5-1
CDR3: CASSLVGDPSSTDTQYF
DNA: TGCGCCAGCAGCTTGGTGGGGGACCCGTCGAGCACAGATACGCAGTATTTT

D: TRBD2
size: .
J: TRBJ2-1
V: TRBV4-2
CDR3: CASSLAGGGGEQFF
DNA: TGTGCCAGCAGCCTAGCGGGAGGTGGGGGTGAGCAGTTCTTC

D: .
size: .
J: TRBJ2-1
V: TRBV5-4
CDR3: CASSFGIPSQNEQFF
DNA: TGTGCCAGCAGCTTTGGGATCCCTAGTCAAAATGAGCAGTTCTTC

D: TRBD1
size: .
J: TRBJ1-1
V: TRBV5-4
CDR3: CASSLGDRVNTEAFF
DNA: TGTGCCAGCAGCTTGGGGGACAGGGTGAACACTGAAGCTTTCTTT

D: .
size: .
J: TRBJ2-5
V: TRBV21-1
CDR3: CASSQTRRPGRLETQYF
DNA: TGTGCCAGCAGCCAAACAAGGAGGCCCGGTAGGCTAGAGACCCAGTACTTC

D: TRBD1
size: .
J: TRBJ1-5
V: TRBV7-9
CDR3: CASSAGTENQPQHF
DNA: TGTGCCAGCAGCGCAGGGACAGAGAATCAGCCCCAGCATTTT

D: TRBD1
size: .
J: TRBJ1-1
V: TRBV2
CDR3: CASSENRGYTEAFF
DNA: TGTGCCAGCAGTGAGAACAGGGGATACACTGAAGCTTTCTTT

D: TRBD1
size: once
J: TRBJ1-2
V: TRBV7-9
CDR3: CASSVGTAKPYGYTF
DNA: TGTGCCAGCAGCGTAGGGACAGCTAAACCCTATGGCTACACCTTC

D: .
size: .
J: TRBJ2-3
V: TRBV5-4
CDR3: CASSLIHSGPDTQYF
DNA: TGTGCCAGCAGCTTGATTCACTCCGGCCCAGATACGCAGTATTTT

D: .
size: .
J: TRBJ2-3
V: TRBV30
CDR3: CAWSRTAGSATDTQYF
DNA: TGTGCCTGGAGTCGTACCGCCGGATCGGCCACAGATACGCAGTATTTT

D: TRBD1
size: .
J: TRBJ1-1
V: TRBV6-1
CDR3: CASSARTGLNTEAFF
DNA: TGTGCCAGCAGTGCCAGGACAGGGCTGAACACTGAAGCTTTCTTT

D: .
size: once
J: TRBJ2-6
V: TRBV9
CDR3: CASSVELGSGANVLTF
DNA: TGTGCCAGCAGCGTAGAATTAGGTTCTGGGGCCAACGTCCTGACTTTC

D: .
size: .
J: TRBJ2-1
V: TRBV7-9
CDR3: CASSLASSANEQFF
DNA: TGTGCCAGCAGCTTAGCCTCCAGCGCCAATGAGCAGTTCTTC

D: .
size: .
J: TRBJ2-5
V: TRBV6-5
CDR3: CASSSHRTAPETQYF
DNA: TGTGCCAGCAGTTCCCATCGGACAGCCCCGGAGACCCAGTACTTC

D: TRBD2
size: .
J: TRBJ2-3
V: TRBV11-2
CDR3: CASSLTSGSGTDTQYF
DNA: TGTGCCAGCAGCTTAACTAGCGGGAGTGGCACAGATACGCAGTATTTT

D: .
size: .
J: TRBJ1-1
V: TRBV5-1
CDR3: CASSLRAGTEAFF
DNA: TGCGCCAGCAGCTTGAGGGCCGGAACTGAAGCTTTCTTT

D: TRBD1
size: few
J: TRBJ2-7
V: TRBV30
CDR3: CAWTSGTGRGGQYF
DNA: TGTGCCTGGACCTCGGGGACAGGCCGGGGAGGGCAGTACTTC

D: TRBD1
size: .
J: TRBJ1-1
V: TRBV19
CDR3: CASSNLLSGTAGTEAFF
DNA: TGTGCCAGTAGTAACCTTCTTTCAGGGACAGCCGGGACTGAAGCTTTCTTT

D: TRBD2
size: .
J: TRBJ2-1
V: TRBV5-1
CDR3: CASSLSGLAYEQFF
DNA: TGCGCCAGCAGCTTGTCGGGACTAGCTTATGAGCAGTTCTTC

D: TRBD1
size: .
J: TRBJ1-2
V: TRBV2
CDR3: CASGGTGSYGYTF
DNA: TGTGCCAGCGGCGGGACAGGTTCCTATGGCTACACCTTC

D: TRBD2
size: .
J: TRBJ2-5
V: TRBV15
CDR3: CATIPAWGSGSSQETQYF
DNA: TGTGCCACCATCCCGGCCTGGGGCAGCGGGAGTTCCCAAGAGACCCAGTACTTC

D: .
size: .
J: TRBJ1-1
V: TRBV28
CDR3: CASTANTEAFF
DNA: TGTGCCAGCACAGCGAACACTGAAGCTTTCTTT

D: TRBD1
size: .
J: TRBJ2-7
V: TRBV15
CDR3: CATSLAGLPGGEQYF
DNA: TGTGCCACCAGCCTCGCGGGCCTCCCAGGGGGCGAGCAGTACTTC

D: .
size: .
J: TRBJ2-3
V: TRBV29-1
CDR3: CSVAGRTDTQYF
DNA: TGCAGCGTGGCGGGACGCACAGATACGCAGTATTTT

D: .
size: many
J: TRBJ2-3
V: TRBV5-1
CDR3: CASSPQKGTDTQYF
DNA: TGCGCCAGCAGCCCCCAAAAAGGCACAGATACGCAGTATTTT

D: .
size: .
J: TRBJ2-7
V: TRBV4-1
CDR3: CASSQEAWEYEQYF
DNA: TGCGCCAGCAGCCAAGAGGCGTGGGAGTACGAGCAGTACTTC

D: .
size: .
J: TRBJ2-3
V: TRBV7-7
CDR3: CASSLDRSDTQYF
DNA: TGTGCTAGCAGCTTAGACAGGTCTGATACGCAGTATTTT

D: .
size: .
J: TRBJ2-7
V: TRBV7-2
CDR3: CASSLVGASYEQYF
DNA: TGTGCCAGCAGCTTAGTCGGGGCCTCTTACGAGCAGTACTTC

D: TRBD1
size: once
J: TRBJ1-5
V: TRBV19
CDR3: CASSQGLQPQHF
DNA: TGTGCCAGCTCACAGGGGTTGCAGCCCCAGCATTTT

D: TRBD1
size: few
J: TRBJ2-1
V: TRBV15
CDR3: CATSKLGTGYYNEQFF
DNA: TGTGCCACCAGTAAACTGGGGACAGGGTATTACAATGAGCAGTTCTTC

D: TRBD2
size: .
J: TRBJ2-1
V: TRBV19
CDR3: CASSISGNSNEQFF
DNA: TGTGCCAGTAGTATTAGCGGGAACAGCAATGAGCAGTTCTTC

D: .
size: .
J: TRBJ2-5
V: TRBV7-2
CDR3: CASSPRDLGTETQYF
DNA: TGTGCCAGCAGCCCGAGGGACCTCGGAACAGAGACCCAGTACTTC

D: TRBD1
size: .
J: TRBJ1-5
V: TRBV7-9
CDR3: CASSLSTGTGGNQPQHF
DNA: TGTGCCAGCAGCCTAAGTACCGGGACAGGGGGCAATCAGCCCCAGCATTTT

D: .
size: .
J: TRBJ1-2
V: TRBV6-1
CDR3: CASSENPRLTPEYTF
DNA: TGTGCCAGCAGTGAAAATCCCCGGCTGACTCCCGAGTACACCTTC

D: TRBD2
size: .
J: TRBJ2-3
V: TRBV28
CDR3: CASSFGAGNTQYF
DNA: TGTGCCAGCAGTTTTGGAGCGGGGAATACGCAGTATTTT

D: .
size: once
J: TRBJ2-3
V: TRBV6-6
CDR3: CASSYGGGTDTQYF
DNA: TGTGCCAGCAGTTACGGGGGCGGCACAGATACGCAGTATTTT

D: .
size: .
J: TRBJ1-5
V: TRBV6-4
CDR3: CASSVQVNQPQHF
DNA: TGTGCCAGCAGTGTACAGGTCAATCAGCCCCAGCATTTT

D: TRBD1
size: .
J: TRBJ2-7
V: TRBV5-1
CDR3: CASSLTGAVYEQYF
DNA: TGCGCCAGCAGCTTGACAGGGGCGGTATACGAGCAGTACTTC

D: .
size: many
J: TRBJ1-1
V: TRBV5-6
CDR3: CASSFRGETEAFF
DNA: TGTGCCAGCAGCTTTAGGGGAGAGACTGAAGCTTTCTTT

D: TRBD1
size: .
J: TRBJ2-1
V: TRBV6-1
CDR3: CASSDDRESVFF
DNA: TGTGCCAGCAGTGACGACAGGGAGTCCGTGTTCTTC

D: TRBD1
size: .
J: TRBJ1-4
V: TRBV10-1
CDR3: CANPTPDRGGEKLFF
DNA: TGCGCCAACCCAACTCCGGACAGGGGGGGTGAAAAACTGTTTTTT

D: .
size: .
J: TRBJ2-1
V: TRBV7-7
CDR3: CASSSGWSSYNEQFF
DNA: TGTGCCAGCAGCTCCGGGTGGAGCTCCTACAATGAGCAGTTCTTC

D: .
size: .
J: TRBJ2-7
V: TRBV5-1
CDR3: CASSLGPLETYEQYF
DNA: TGCGCCAGCAGCTTGGGGCCACTTGAAACCTACGAGCAGTACTTC

D: TRBD2
size: once
J: TRBJ2-7
V: TRBV7-8
CDR3: CASSLKPGLQKNYEQYF
DNA: TGTGCCAGCAGCTTGAAACCGGGACTACAGAAAAATTACGAGCAGTACTTC

D: .
size: .
J: TRBJ1-1
V: TRBV11-2
CDR3: CASSPSRTVRGTEAFF
DNA: TGTGCCAGCAGCCCAAGCCGGACTGTCAGGGGCACTGAAGCTTTCTTT

D: TRBD2
size: once
J: TRBJ2-3
V: TRBV10-3
CDR3: CAISAGRALTDTQYF
DNA: TGTGCCATCAGTGCCGGGAGGGCCTTAACAGATACGCAGTATTTT

D: TRBD2
size: .
J: TRBJ2-5
V: TRBV14
CDR3: CASSPRRSAGDETQYF
DNA: TGTGCCAGCAGCCCCAGAAGGTCAGCGGGAGACGAGACCCAGTACTTC

D: .
size: few
J: TRBJ2-1
V: TRBV7-2
CDR3: CASSLGRQANEQFF
DNA: TGTGCCAGCAGCTTGGGGAGACAAGCCAATGAGCAGTTCTTC